Below, 19 T cell receptor beta chains from the same sample are listed, as sequenced in a study of Ad26.COV2.S vaccination and SARS-CoV-2 variants (dated by TCRdb to the early 2020s). This sample's treatment or condition label indicates: roughly 19 received Ad26.COV2.S at low or high dose, single or two shots; 5 received placebo; per-sample allocation not given. For vaccine and placebo recipients, repertoires were sequenced using samples collected on day 63 after the first injection. Receptor amplification or capture employed the immunoSEQ multiplex PCR assay. This is the immuneACCESS table as TCRdb keeps it, with only in-frame sequences that have V and J called. A part of the clones is gone; compared with another copy, unresolved V genes explain less than half, and the rest is unexplained. For this sample the table gives about 500,000 clones, of which about 88% were detected only once. 1.7% of the sample belongs to the ten largest clones.

This sample comprised peripheral blood, obtained in a trial of Ad26.COV2.S vaccine versus placebo. The receptors were gathered from a person aged 18-65 years who received the Ad26.COV2.S COVID-19 vaccine or a placebo.

The J gene is TRBJ2-1, the V gene TRBV7-2, with 8 bases that match TRBD1. The CDR3 is 14 residues long. Germline values: CDR1 SGHTA, CDR2 FQGNSA. J was trimmed by 7 bases and V by 5 bases; bases with no gene match: 7. The CDR3 spells CASSEPDRENEQFF. The CDR3 bases are TGTGCCAGCAGCGAGCCGGACAGGGAGAATGAGCAGTTCTTC.

This clone was detected once. The same CDR3 is also encoded by other DNA sequences in this sample. This chain links TRBV18 with TRBJ2-7; either TRBD1 or TRBD2 may fit D (5 bases each). This CDR3 region has 15 residues. V was cut by 3 bases and J by 4 bases, with 16 bases left in between. From germline, CDR1 is KGHSH and CDR2 LQKENI. CDR3 DNA: TGTGCCAGCTCACCGCCCGGGACCTCCTCGTACGAGCAGTACTTC. Translating it yields CASSPPGTSSYEQYF.

The V and J genes are TRBV28 and TRBJ2-7; TRBD2 matches at 7 bases. Germline V gene data show CDR1 as MDHEN and CDR2 as SYDVKM. V gave up 3 bases and J gave up 4 bases; unmatched junction bases: 6. CDR3 length: 14 amino acids. CDR3 DNA: TGTGCCAGCAGTTTCGGCGGGAGCGTGTACGAGCAGTACTTC. Translating gives CASSFGGSVYEQYF.

The rearrangement joins TRBV7-4 to TRBJ2-2; 8 nucleotides align to TRBD1. With V trimmed by 6 bases and J by 6 bases, 18 bases remained unmatched. CDR3 length: 18 residues. CDR1 and CDR2 from the germline V gene are SGHVT and SQSDAQ. The CDR3 protein is CASRPGTGLFLVPGELFF. For the CDR3, the DNA is TGTGCCAGCAGACCCGGGACAGGCCTTTTTCTGGTTCCCGGGGAGCTGTTTTTT.

The chain joins TRBV27 to TRBJ2-2; a weak D match, TRBD1 (5 bases). CDR1 is MNHEY and CDR2 is SMNVEV in the germline V gene (reference sequence). The CDR3 has 16 residues. V was pared by 5 bases and J by 1 base, with 14 bases between. CDR3 in amino acids: CASSPGQPMNTGELFF. The CDR3 region has the DNA TGTGCCAGCAGTCCAGGACAACCGATGAACACCGGGGAGCTGTTTTTT.

This clone has only one observation. The chain is built from TRBV19 and TRBJ2-6, with D unclear. Trimming took off 7 bases at V and 0 bases at J, with 4 bases between the two ends. Germline V lookup: CDR1 LNHDA, CDR2 SQIVND (reference sequence). The CDR3 has 13 amino acids. Here the CDR3 reads CASTVSGANVLTF. As DNA, the CDR3 is TGTGCCAGTACGGTCTCTGGGGCCAACGTCCTGACTTTC.

This clone has only one observation. The chain uses TRBV3-1 (or the pseudogene TRBV3-2) and TRBJ2-1; D not resolved. The germline CDR1 and CDR2 sequences are LGHDT and YNNKEL (reference sequence). CDR3 size: 15 residues. V dropped 3 bases and J dropped 7 bases, with 16 bases sitting between them. The CDR3 here is CASSQRRSTMNEQFF. DNA for the CDR3: TGTGCCAGCAGCCAGCGGCGCAGCACGATGAATGAGCAGTTCTTC.

The rearrangement joins TRBV13 to TRBJ1-6; 7 nucleotides align to TRBD1. This CDR3 has 16 residues. Germline CDR1 reads PRHDT; CDR2 reads FYEKMQ (reference sequence). Trimming took 4 bases from V and 7 from J; bases not matched to a gene: 10. The CDR3 loop is CASSSIMDRLNSPLHF. In DNA form, the CDR3 reads TGTGCCAGCAGCTCTATAATGGACAGGTTGAATTCACCCCTCCACTTT.

This clone was observed a handful of times. V usage is TRBV6-5 and J usage is TRBJ2-7; D is possibly TRBD2 (5 bases). The CDR3 loop spans 14 amino acids. Trimming took off 8 bases at V and 2 bases at J, with 16 bases between the two ends. Per germline, CDR1 MNHEY and CDR2 SVGAGI. CDR3 bases: TGTGCCAGCTCCCTGCTCCGGGATACCTACGAGCAGTACTTC. Translation: CASSLLRDTYEQYF.

This chain connects TRBV9 to TRBJ2-7; tentatively, D is TRBD1 (5 bases). Germline lookup yields CDR1 SGDLS and CDR2 YYNGEE. V was trimmed by 0 bases and J by 0 bases, leaving 10 bases between them. The CDR3 consists of 15 residues. DNA for the CDR3: TGTGCCAGCAGCGTAGGACAGTCTAGCTCCTACGAGCAGTACTTC. It encodes CASSVGQSSSYEQYF. The whole variable domain, filled in from reference TRBV9 and TRBJ2-7, reads DSGVTQTPKHLITATGQRVTLRCSPRSGDLSVYWYQQSLDQGLQFLIQYYNGEERAKGNILERFSAQQFPDLHSELNLSSLELGDSALYFCASSVGQSSSYEQYFGPGTRLTVT.

The chain employs TRBV20-1 and TRBJ1-1; D unresolved. Germline V gene lookup returns CDR1 DFQATT and CDR2 SNEGSKA (reference sequence). V lost 3 bases and J 2 bases, leaving 10 bases between the germline ends. This CDR3 contains 13 residues. The CDR3 bases are TGCAGTGCTAGTGGCACAGTTAACACTGAAGCTTTCTTT. Translation: CSASGTVNTEAFF.

V usage is TRBV6-6 and J usage is TRBJ1-5; the D gene is possibly TRBD1 (5 bases). V lost 6 bases and J 4 bases, leaving 13 bases between the germline ends. Per germline, CDR1 MNHNY and CDR2 SVGAGI (reference sequence). This CDR3 comprises 14 residues. The CDR3 loop reads CASSRDGVNQPQHF. The CDR3, as DNA: TGTGCCAGCAGCCGGGACGGAGTGAATCAGCCCCAGCATTTT.

The chain recombines TRBV11-2 with TRBJ2-5, with TRBD1 identical over 9 bases. The length of the CDR3 is 16 residues. CDR1 is SGHAT, CDR2 FQNNGV, per germline. Trimming removed 3 bases from V and 5 bases from J; junction bases left unmatched: 10. This CDR3 is CASSFLPTGGGETQYF. In nucleotides, the CDR3 is TGTGCCAGCAGCTTCCTTCCGACAGGGGGAGGGGAGACCCAGTACTTC.

The V gene is TRBV28, the J gene TRBJ1-4; 7 bases line up with TRBD1. The ends lost 5 bases at V and 8 bases at J; junction bases unmatched: 11. Germline V gives CDR1 MDHEN, CDR2 SYDVKM. This CDR3 contains 15 residues. DNA for the CDR3: TGTGCCAGCAGTGAGATAGACAGGGAGGGGGAAAAACTGTTTTTT. Residues: CASSEIDREGEKLFF.

This clone was seen just once. The chain couples TRBV7-6 to TRBJ2-7; D gene ambiguous. The CDR3 is 15 amino acids. The V end lost 5 bases, the J end lost 0 bases, and 14 bases lay between the germline ends. Looked up from germline, CDR1 is SGHVS and CDR2 is FNYEAQ. The CDR3 here is CASSASFLSSYEQYF. The CDR3 DNA follows: TGTGCCAGCAGCGCTTCATTCTTAAGCTCCTACGAGCAGTACTTC.

A single count supports this clone. This chain connects TRBV9 to TRBJ2-7, with D perhaps given as TRBD1 or TRBD2 (5 bases each). The CDR3 runs to 15 residues. Trimming took 4 bases from V and 2 from J, leaving 16 bases between them. Germline CDR1 and CDR2: SGDLS and YYNGEE. The CDR3 region has the DNA TGTGCCAGCAGCATTACCCGGGACCCTGCCTACGAGCAGTACTTC. Protein product: CASSITRDPAYEQYF.

This chain links TRBV7-3 with TRBJ2-5, with D possibly matching TRBD1 (5 bases). CDR1 is SGHTA and CDR2 is FQGTGA in the germline V gene. V was trimmed by 5 bases and J by 2 bases, leaving 12 bases between them. This CDR3 has 14 amino acids. CDR3 amino acids: CASSTSGPQETQYF. In DNA form, the CDR3 reads TGTGCCAGCAGCACCTCAGGGCCTCAAGAGACCCAGTACTTC. The full variable domain, rest sourced from reference TRBV7-3 and TRBJ2-5, is GAGVSQTPSNKVTEKGKYVELRCDPISGHTALYWYRQSLGQGPEFLIYFQGTGAADDSGLPNDRFFAVRPEGSVSTLKIQRTERGDSAVYLCASSTSGPQETQYFGPGTRLLVL.

V usage is TRBV18 and J usage is TRBJ2-1; tentative D call: TRBD2 (5 bases). Trimming shortened V by 6 bases and J by 3 bases, and 15 bases separated the two germline ends. The CDR3 is made up of 15 amino acids. Germline CDR1 and CDR2: KGHSH and LQKENI. CDR3: CASSIRGTIYNEQFF. In DNA, the CDR3 is TGTGCCAGCTCCATCCGGGGTACTATCTACAATGAGCAGTTCTTC.

The rearrangement uses TRBV6-2 or TRBV6-3 and TRBJ2-2; D gene uncertain. The germline V gene encodes CDR1 MNHEY and CDR2 SVGEGT. The CDR3 length is 15 residues. V was pared by 6 bases and J by 4 bases, with 15 bases between. The CDR3 sequence is CASSPVGITTGELFF. The CDR3, as DNA: TGTGCCAGCAGCCCGGTAGGCATTACCACCGGGGAGCTGTTTTTT.